Included here is one T cell receptor beta chain sequence, with context. Only in-frame clones appear in the TCRdb table, and some are missing; sequencing was by immunoSEQ multiplex PCR. The repertoire consists of some 16,000 clones, with around 82% occurring once and the leading ten covering approximately 15%. Regarding time point: cycle 4 day 1 (C4D1), after more than five weeks of nivolumab. Every single patient, without exception, relapsed after autologous stem cell transplantation, and brentuximab vedotin exposure varied. The sample comes from a study of PD-1 blockade in classical Hodgkin lymphoma. This CDR3 region has 12 residues. Germline CDR1 reads SEHNR; CDR2 reads FQNEAQ (reference sequence).

The sequencing used peripheral blood mononuclear cells (PBMCs), collected before the fourth cycle of nivolumab. This receptor was obtained from a human donor with classical Hodgkin lymphoma. This sequence joins TRBV7-9 and TRBJ2-5, with 7 bases that match TRBD1. The end of the DNA aligns better with TRBJ2-7, so the J call may be wrong. The DNA for the CDR3 is TGTGCCAGCAGTTTCGGGACAGACGAGCAGTACTTC. Amino acid sequence: CASSFGTDEQYF.